This T cell receptor beta chain was sequenced for a study of T cells in tumors after PD-1 blockade. Whole-study context: Prior checkpoint blockade, systemic immunosuppressant use, or anti-cancer therapy within 4 weeks excluded patients.

Broader study findings: Peripheral recruitment is suggested, as some novel exhausted tumor clones were in pre-treatment blood.

The protocol was immunoSEQ multiplex PCR, while the TCRdb copy is restricted to in-frame clones and leaves out a portion. Here the sample spans 61,000 or so clones, over 75% being singletons. Regarding this clone: Its target is not known.

CDR1 is SNHLY, CDR2 FYNNEI, per germline. The V end lost 6 bases, the J end lost 10 bases, and 10 bases lay between the germline ends. CDR3 length: 11 amino acids. Sequences were derived from PBMCs, sampled before anti-PD-1 treatment. The rearrangement uses TRBV2 and TRBJ1-5; D is ambiguous. This TCR was recovered from a human donor with basal cell carcinoma. The CDR3 region has the DNA TGTGCCAGCAGGTTAATGTTTCCCCAGCATTTT. It yields the protein CASRLMFPQHF.